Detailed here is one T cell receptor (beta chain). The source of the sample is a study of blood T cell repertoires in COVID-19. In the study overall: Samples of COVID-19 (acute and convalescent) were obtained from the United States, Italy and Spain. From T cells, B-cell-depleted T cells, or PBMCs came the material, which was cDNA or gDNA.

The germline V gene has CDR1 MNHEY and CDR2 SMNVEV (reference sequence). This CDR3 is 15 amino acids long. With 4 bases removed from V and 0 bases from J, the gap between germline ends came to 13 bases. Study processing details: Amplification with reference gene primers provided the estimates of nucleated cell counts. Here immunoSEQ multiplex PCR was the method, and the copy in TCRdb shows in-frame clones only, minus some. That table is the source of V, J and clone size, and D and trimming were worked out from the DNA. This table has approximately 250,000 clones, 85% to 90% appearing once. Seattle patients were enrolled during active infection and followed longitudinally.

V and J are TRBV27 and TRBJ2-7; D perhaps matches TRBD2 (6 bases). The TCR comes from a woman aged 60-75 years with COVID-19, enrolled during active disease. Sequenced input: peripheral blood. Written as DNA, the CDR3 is TGTGCCAGCAGTTCAGGTGCGGGGCCCTCCTACGAGCAGTACTTC. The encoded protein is CASSSGAGPSYEQYF.